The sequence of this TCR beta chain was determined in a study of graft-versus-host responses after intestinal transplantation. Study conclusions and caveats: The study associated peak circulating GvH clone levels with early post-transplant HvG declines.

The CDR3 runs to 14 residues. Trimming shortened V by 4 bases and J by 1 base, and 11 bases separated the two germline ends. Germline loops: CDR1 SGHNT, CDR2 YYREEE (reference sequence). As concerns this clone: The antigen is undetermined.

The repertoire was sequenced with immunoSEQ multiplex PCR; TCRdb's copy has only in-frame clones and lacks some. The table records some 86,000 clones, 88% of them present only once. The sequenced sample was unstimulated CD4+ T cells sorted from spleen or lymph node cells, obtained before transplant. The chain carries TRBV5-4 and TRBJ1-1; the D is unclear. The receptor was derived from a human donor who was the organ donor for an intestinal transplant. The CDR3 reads CASSPRGGNTEAFF. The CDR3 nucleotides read TGTGCCAGCAGCCCGCGGGGAGGGAACACTGAAGCTTTCTTT. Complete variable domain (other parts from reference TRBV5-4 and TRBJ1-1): ETGVTQSPTHLIKTRGQQVTLRCSSQSGHNTVSWYQQALGQGPQFIFQYYREEENGRGNFPPRFSGLQFPNYSSELNVNALELDDSALYLCASSPRGGNTEAFFGQGTRLTVV.